This TCR beta chain comes out of a study of T-cell reconstitution after alpha-beta-depleted transplantation in children. Preparation of the TCRbeta library was carried out with unique molecular identifiers. TCRdb re-called the PCR reads through MiXCR, storing one row per CDR3 protein. The table includes 250,000 to 350,000 distinct CDR3 sequences, about 10% detected once. The CDR3 is made up of 14 amino acids. Trimming shortened V by 4 bases and J by 3 bases, and 10 bases separated the two germline ends. Germline lookup yields CDR1 MDHEN and CDR2 SYDVKM. Source: PBMCs from the stem cell graft donor, taken from the stem cell graft. The chain is built from TRBV28 and TRBJ2-4; unclear D gene. The receptor's source is a human donor who donated a stem cell graft to a child with SCID. CDR3 sequence (DNA): TGTGCCAGCAGTTCTCCAATCAGCAAAAACATTCAGTACTTC. Translation: CASSSPISKNIQYF.